Following are 14 T cell receptor beta chains from one sample sequenced in a study of blood T cell repertoires in COVID-19. TCRdb's table, derived via immunoSEQ multiplex PCR, lists solely in-frame clones and lacks some. Of about 110,000 clones listed, around four fifths were seen once; the top ten hold under 5%. Sequenced sample: peripheral blood. The receptors were gathered from a woman in her seventies with acute or convalescent COVID-19.

The V and J genes are TRBV10-1 and TRBJ2-4; 8 positions match TRBD1. CDR1 and CDR2 from the germline V gene are WNHNN and SYGVQD (reference sequence). The CDR3 runs 14 residues. With V trimmed by 3 bases and J by 3 bases, 1 base remained unmatched. In DNA form, the CDR3 reads TGCGCCAGCAGTGATGGGACAGGCAAAAACATTCAGTACTTC. Translation gives CASSDGTGKNIQYF.

The chain uses TRBV5-1 and TRBJ2-2, with TRBD1 as a possible D gene (5 bases). This CDR3 has 14 residues. V lost 4 bases to trimming and J lost 4 bases, with 11 bases between them. Germline V CDR1 and CDR2: SGHRS, YFSETQ. The CDR3 here is CASSPGHITGELFF. As DNA, the CDR3 is TGCGCCAGCAGCCCCGGACACATCACCGGGGAGCTGTTTTTT.

As DNA, the CDR3 is TGTGCCAGCAGTGAGGCGGACAGGGAAACGTGGGCCTACGAGCAGTACGTC. Protein: CASSEADRETWAYEQYV. The chain employs TRBV6-1 and TRBJ2-7, with 8 bases fitting TRBD1. Germline trimming cut 3 bases from V and 2 bases from J; bases unmatched to any gene: 12. This CDR3 comprises 17 residues. Germline CDR1 and CDR2: MNHNS and SASEGT.

The chain combines TRBV20-1 with TRBJ2-7; a possible D gene is TRBD1 (6 bases). Trimming left V 3 bases short and J 3 bases short, with 15 bases between. There are 14 residues in the CDR3. The germline gives CDR1 DFQATT, CDR2 SNEGSKA (reference sequence). Here the CDR3 reads CSASLWQGNYEQYF. CDR3 DNA sequence: TGCAGTGCTAGTTTATGGCAGGGGAACTACGAGCAGTACTTC.

The gene calls are TRBV5-1 and TRBJ2-2, with D possibly being TRBD1 or TRBD2 (5 bases each). This CDR3 is built from 14 residues. Germline CDR1 SGHRS, CDR2 YFSETQ. Trimming took 9 bases from V and 4 from J, leaving 16 bases between them. The CDR3 nucleotides read TGCGCCACCAGGGACGGAGGCTTCACCGGGGAGCTGTTTTTT. Protein product: CATRDGGFTGELFF. Together with reference TRBV5-1 and TRBJ2-2, the CDR3 gives the full variable domain: KAGVTQTPRYLIKTRGQQVTLSCSPISGHRSVSWYQQTPGQGLQFLFEYFSETQRNKGNFPGRFSGRQFSNSRSEMNVSTLELGDSALYLCATRDGGFTGELFFGEGSRLTVL.

This chain links TRBV7-3 with TRBJ2-6; D unclear. This CDR3 comprises 17 residues. Per the germline V gene, CDR1 is SGHTA and CDR2 is FQGTGA. V was pared by 1 base and J by 0 bases, with 10 bases between. CDR3 in DNA: TGTGCCAGCAGCTTAAGTGACACATCCTCTGGGGCCAACGTCCTGACTTTC. The encoded protein is CASSLSDTSSGANVLTF. Combining the CDR3 with reference TRBV7-3 and TRBJ2-6 gives the whole variable domain GAGVSQTPSNKVTEKGKYVELRCDPISGHTALYWYRQSLGQGPEFLIYFQGTGAADDSGLPNDRFFAVRPEGSVSTLKIQRTERGDSAVYLCASSLSDTSSGANVLTFGAGSRLTVL.

The chain links TRBV12-5 to TRBJ2-3; weak D call: TRBD1 (5 bases). V dropped 0 bases and J dropped 2 bases, with 12 bases sitting between them. Germline CDR1 is LGHNT and CDR2 is FRNRAP. This CDR3 comprises 16 residues. The CDR3: CASGLVRMGLTDTQYF. CDR3 nucleotide sequence: TGTGCTAGTGGTTTGGTACGGATGGGGCTCACAGATACGCAGTATTTT. Based on the CDR3 plus reference TRBV12-5 and TRBJ2-3, the full variable domain is DARVTQTPRHKVTEMGQEVTMRCQPILGHNTVFWYRQTMMQGLELLAYFRNRAPLDDSGMPKDRFSAEMPDATLATLKIQPSEPRDSAVYFCASGLVRMGLTDTQYFGPGTRLTVL.

This clone was observed once. The rearrangement joins TRBV30 to TRBJ1-4, with 7 bases lining up with TRBD1. CDR1 and CDR2 (germline): GTSNPN, SVGIG (reference sequence). V trimming: 2 bases; J trimming: 8 bases; junction bases outside the gene matches: 8. The CDR3 length is 14 residues. The CDR3 spells CAWSQYRGDEKLFF. CDR3 coding DNA: TGTGCCTGGAGTCAATACAGGGGTGACGAAAAACTGTTTTTT.

The J gene is TRBJ2-5, the V gene TRBV6-2 or TRBV6-3, with unresolved D. The CDR3 consists of 12 residues. V was clipped by 5 bases and J by 7 bases, with 11 bases between them. Germline CDR1 and CDR2: MNHEY and SVGEGT. The CDR3 bases are TGTGCCAGCAGTCCCTCTAACAGGACCCAGTACTTC. It specifies CASSPSNRTQYF.

The rearrangement joins TRBV7-2 to TRBJ2-1, with TRBD2 as a possible D gene (6 bases). The CDR3 totals 18 residues. With 2 bases removed from V and 7 bases from J, the gap between germline ends came to 24 bases. The germline CDR1 and CDR2 sequences are SGHTA and FQGNSA. CDR3 nucleotide sequence: TGTGCCAGCAGCTTAAACGCCGGCTTTGGGCGGGGACCGAATGAGCAGTTCTTC. Protein sequence: CASSLNAGFGRGPNEQFF.

The chain has TRBV7-8 and TRBJ2-7, with D perhaps matching TRBD1 (6 bases). Germline-derived CDR1 and CDR2 are SGHVS and FQNEAQ. V shed 5 bases and J shed 0 bases, with 23 bases lying between them. The CDR3 has 18 amino acids. The DNA for the CDR3 is TGTGCCAGCAGCCCAGGAAACAGGGTGCAGGCATACTCCTACGAGCAGTACTTC. Translation gives CASSPGNRVQAYSYEQYF.

The table lists this clone with a count of one. V is TRBV6-5 and J is TRBJ1-3; D uncertain. Germline V gives CDR1 MNHEY, CDR2 SVGAGI. CDR3 length equals 15 residues. With 6 bases removed from V and 1 base from J, the gap between germline ends came to 13 bases. The CDR3 loop reads CASSGPLFSGNTIYF. Here the CDR3 DNA reads TGTGCCAGCAGCGGCCCACTATTTTCTGGAAACACCATATATTTT.

This rearrangement joins TRBV5-8 to TRBJ1-5, with TRBD1 identical over 9 bases. V gave up 3 bases and J gave up 9 bases; unmatched junction bases: 7. CDR1 SGHTS and CDR2 YDEGEE come from the germline V gene. The CDR3 extends over 14 amino acids. The CDR3 DNA reads as TGTGCCAGCAGCTCGGGACAGGGCACAAGGCCCCAGCATTTT. Its translation is CASSSGQGTRPQHF.

The chain couples TRBV7-2 to TRBJ2-1, with D possibly matching TRBD1 (5 bases). This CDR3 spans 13 amino acids. The V gene lost 1 base and the J gene lost 4 bases, with 5 bases spanning the gap. Germline V CDR1 and CDR2: SGHTA, FQGNSA. The CDR3 coding sequence is TGTGCCAGCAGCTTAGGACAGTACAATGAGCAGTTCTTC. The encoded protein is CASSLGQYNEQFF.